This paragraph covers one T cell receptor beta chain sequence. Antigen specificity is unknown. These data belong to a study of graft-versus-host responses after intestinal transplantation. TCRdb's table, derived via immunoSEQ multiplex PCR, lists solely in-frame clones and lacks some. This sample carries about 110,000 clones, more than 90% of them seen once, and the ten largest clones take under 0.3%. The V gene lost 2 bases and the J gene lost 3 bases, with 14 bases spanning the gap. The CDR3 sequence is 16 residues long. Per the germline V gene, CDR1 is SGHTS and CDR2 is YDEGEE. The V gene is TRBV5-8, the J gene TRBJ1-4; D call uncertain. The clonotype originates from a human donor who was the organ donor for an intestinal transplant. The source material was unstimulated CD4+ T cells sorted from spleen or lymph node cells, sampled before transplant. CDR3 residues: CASSLSWGGANEKLFF. The CDR3 DNA follows: TGTGCCAGCAGCTTATCGTGGGGTGGCGCTAATGAAAAACTGTTTTTT.